The entry below describes one T cell receptor (beta chain). Here immunoSEQ multiplex PCR was the method, and the copy in TCRdb shows in-frame clones only, minus some. The sample records more than 90,000 clones, 90% to 95% being singletons. Trimming removed 3 bases from V and 8 bases from J; junction bases left unmatched: 3. Germline V gene lookup returns CDR1 SGHTA and CDR2 FQGNSA. This CDR3 has 13 amino acids. This specimen belongs to a study of siplizumab effects on memory and regulatory T cells. Sequenced material: non-Treg CD4+ T cells sorted from blood. The source of this sequence is a human donor in good health. V and J are TRBV7-2 and TRBJ2-1; 8 bases align to TRBD2. CDR3 region: CASSLGLVDEQFF. The CDR3 bases are TGTGCCAGCAGCTTGGGACTAGTGGATGAGCAGTTCTTC.